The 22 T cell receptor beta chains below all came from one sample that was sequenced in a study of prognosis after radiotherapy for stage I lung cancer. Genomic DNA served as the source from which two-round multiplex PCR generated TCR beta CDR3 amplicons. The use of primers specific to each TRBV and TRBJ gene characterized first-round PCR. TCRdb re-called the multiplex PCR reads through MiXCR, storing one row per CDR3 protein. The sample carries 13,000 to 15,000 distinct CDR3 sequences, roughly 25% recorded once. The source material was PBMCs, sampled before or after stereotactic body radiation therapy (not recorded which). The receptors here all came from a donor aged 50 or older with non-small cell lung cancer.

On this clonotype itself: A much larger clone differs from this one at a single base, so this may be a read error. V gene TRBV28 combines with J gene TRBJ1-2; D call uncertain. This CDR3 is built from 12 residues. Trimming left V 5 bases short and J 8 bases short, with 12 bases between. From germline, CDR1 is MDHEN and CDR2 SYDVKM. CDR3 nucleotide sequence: TGTGCCAGCAGTCTACACCAGAGCGGCTACACCTTC. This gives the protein CASSLHQSGYTF.

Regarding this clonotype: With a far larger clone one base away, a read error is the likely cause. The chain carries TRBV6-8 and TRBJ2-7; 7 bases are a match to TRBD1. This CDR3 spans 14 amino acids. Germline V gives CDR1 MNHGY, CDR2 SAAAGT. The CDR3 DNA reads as TGTGCCAGCAGTTACTCGCAGGGGGTCTACGAGCAGTGCTTC. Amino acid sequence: CASSYSQGVYEQCF.

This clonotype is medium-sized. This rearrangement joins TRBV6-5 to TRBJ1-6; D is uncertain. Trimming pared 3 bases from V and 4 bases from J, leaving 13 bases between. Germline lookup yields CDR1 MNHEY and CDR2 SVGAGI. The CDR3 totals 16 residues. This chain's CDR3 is CASSYFSTEYNSPLHF. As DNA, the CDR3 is TGTGCCAGCAGTTATTTCTCGACGGAATATAATTCACCCCTCCACTTT.

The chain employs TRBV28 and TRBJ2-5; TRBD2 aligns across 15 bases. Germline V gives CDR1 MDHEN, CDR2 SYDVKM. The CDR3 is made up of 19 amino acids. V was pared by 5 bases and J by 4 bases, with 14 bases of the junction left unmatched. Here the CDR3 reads CASSPTIGLAGGPGETQYF. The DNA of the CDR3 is TGTGCCAGCAGTCCCACCATCGGACTAGCGGGAGGGCCTGGAGAGACCCAGTACTTC.

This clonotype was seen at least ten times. CDR3 loop: CASSRGQGVRQPQHF. DNA for the CDR3: TGTGCCAGTAGTAGGGGACAGGGGGTAAGGCAGCCCCAGCATTTT. The chain joins TRBV19 to TRBJ1-5; 11 bases line up with TRBD1. Losses at the gene ends were 4 bases for V and 7 bases for J; bases not matched to a gene: 6. Germline V gives CDR1 LNHDA, CDR2 SQIVND (reference sequence). The CDR3 covers 15 residues.

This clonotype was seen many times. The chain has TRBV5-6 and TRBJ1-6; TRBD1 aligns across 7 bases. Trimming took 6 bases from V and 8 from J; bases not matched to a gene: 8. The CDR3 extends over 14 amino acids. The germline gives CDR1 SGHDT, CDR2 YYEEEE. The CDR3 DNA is TGTGCCAGCACTCAGGGGGGGCCCGATTCACCCCTCCACTTT. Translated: CASTQGGPDSPLHF.

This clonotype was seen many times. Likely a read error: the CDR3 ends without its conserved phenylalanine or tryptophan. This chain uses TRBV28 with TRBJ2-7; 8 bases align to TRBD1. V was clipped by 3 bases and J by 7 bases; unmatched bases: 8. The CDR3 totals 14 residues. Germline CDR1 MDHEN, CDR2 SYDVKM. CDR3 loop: CASSFGQGRGEQYL. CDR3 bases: TGTGCCAGCAGTTTTGGACAGGGTCGGGGGGAGCAGTACCTC.

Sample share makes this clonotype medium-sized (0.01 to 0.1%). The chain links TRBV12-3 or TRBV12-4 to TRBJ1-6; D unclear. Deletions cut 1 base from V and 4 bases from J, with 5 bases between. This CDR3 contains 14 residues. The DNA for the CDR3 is TGTGCCAGCAGTTTAGGGCAGTATAATTCACCCCTCCACTTT. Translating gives CASSLGQYNSPLHF.

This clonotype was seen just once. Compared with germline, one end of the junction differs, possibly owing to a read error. For the CDR3, the DNA is TGTTCCACCAGTGAAGCCGGTACCCCCGAGCAGTACTTC. Its protein is CSTSEAGTPEQYF. The chain couples TRBV24-1 to TRBJ2-7; D remains ambiguous. This CDR3 comprises 13 residues. Germline CDR1 reads KGHDR; CDR2 reads SFDVKD.

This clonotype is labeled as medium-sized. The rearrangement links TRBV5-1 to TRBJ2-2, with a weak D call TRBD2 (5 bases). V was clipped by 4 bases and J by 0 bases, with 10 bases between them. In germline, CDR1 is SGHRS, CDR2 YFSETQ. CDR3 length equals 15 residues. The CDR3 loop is CASSNTRANTGELFF. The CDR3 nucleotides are TGCGCCAGCAGCAACACTAGAGCGAACACCGGGGAGCTGTTTTTT.

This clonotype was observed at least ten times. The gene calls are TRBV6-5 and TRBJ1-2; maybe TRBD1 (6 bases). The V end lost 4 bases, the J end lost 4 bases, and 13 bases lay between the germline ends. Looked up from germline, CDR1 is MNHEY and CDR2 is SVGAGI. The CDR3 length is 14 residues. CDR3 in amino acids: CASSSTTGSYGYTF. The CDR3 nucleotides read TGTGCCAGCAGTTCCACGACAGGTTCCTATGGCTACACCTTC.

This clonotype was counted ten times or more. The CDR3 nucleotides are TGCGCCAGCAGCTTGGCTAGCGGCCAAGAGACCCAGTACTTC. Translated, it gives CASSLASGQETQYF. The chain has TRBV5-1 and TRBJ2-5, with TRBD2 matching 7 bases. There are 14 residues in the CDR3. Germline loops: CDR1 SGHRS, CDR2 YFSETQ. With 0 bases clipped from V and 1 base from J, the junction kept 0 bases outside the gene matches.

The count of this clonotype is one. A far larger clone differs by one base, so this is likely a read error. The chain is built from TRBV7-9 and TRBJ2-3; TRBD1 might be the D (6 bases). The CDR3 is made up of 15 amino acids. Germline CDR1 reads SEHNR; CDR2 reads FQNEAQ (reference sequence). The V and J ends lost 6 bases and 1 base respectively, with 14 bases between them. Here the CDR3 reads CASSLGAVRTDTQYF. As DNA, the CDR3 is TGTGCCAGCAGTCTGGGGGCGGTTCGCACAGATACGCAGTATTTT.

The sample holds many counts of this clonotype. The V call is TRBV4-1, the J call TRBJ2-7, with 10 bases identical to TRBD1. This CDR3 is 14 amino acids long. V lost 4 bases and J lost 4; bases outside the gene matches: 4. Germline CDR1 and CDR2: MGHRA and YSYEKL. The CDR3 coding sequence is TGCGCCAGCAGCCCGACAGGGGGCAGGTACGAGCAGTACTTC. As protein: CASSPTGGRYEQYF.

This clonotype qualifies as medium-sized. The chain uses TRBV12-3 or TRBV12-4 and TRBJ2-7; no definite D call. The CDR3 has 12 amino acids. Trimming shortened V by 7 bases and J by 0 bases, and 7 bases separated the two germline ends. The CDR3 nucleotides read TGTGCCAGCAAAGGTAGCTCCTACGAGCAGTACTTC. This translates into CASKGSSYEQYF.

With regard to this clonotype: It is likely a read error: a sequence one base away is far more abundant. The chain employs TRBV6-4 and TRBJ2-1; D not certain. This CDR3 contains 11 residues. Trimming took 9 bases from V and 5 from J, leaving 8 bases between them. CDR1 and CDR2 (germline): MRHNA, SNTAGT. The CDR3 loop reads CASTVNNEQFF. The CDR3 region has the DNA TGTGCCAGTACGGTGAACAATGAGCAGTTCTTC.

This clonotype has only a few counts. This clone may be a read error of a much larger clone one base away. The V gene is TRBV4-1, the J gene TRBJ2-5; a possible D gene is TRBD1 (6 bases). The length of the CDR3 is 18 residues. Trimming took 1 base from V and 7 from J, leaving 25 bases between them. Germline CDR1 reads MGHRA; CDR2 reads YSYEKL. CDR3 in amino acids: CASSQGSQGRPTEGTQYF. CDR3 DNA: TGCGCCAGCAGCCAAGGCTCTCAGGGGAGACCGACCGAAGGGACCCAGTACTTC.

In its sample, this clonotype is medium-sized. The CDR3 nucleotides are TGTGCCAGCAGCTTGGGACCCCCTACCGGGTCCTACAATGAGCAGTTCTTC. This gives the protein CASSLGPPTGSYNEQFF. The chain is built from TRBV7-2 and TRBJ2-1, with D tentatively TRBD1 or TRBD2 (5 bases each). Between the trimmed V and J ends, which lost 3 bases and 1 base, there was a span of 16 bases. The CDR3 loop spans 17 amino acids. Germline values: CDR1 SGHTA, CDR2 FQGNSA.

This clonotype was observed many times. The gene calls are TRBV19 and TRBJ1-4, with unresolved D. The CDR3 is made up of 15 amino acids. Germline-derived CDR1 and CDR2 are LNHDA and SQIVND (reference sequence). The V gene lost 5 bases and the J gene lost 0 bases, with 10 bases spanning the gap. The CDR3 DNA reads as TGTGCCAGTAGTGTCAACTGGGCAACTAATGAAAAACTGTTTTTT. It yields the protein CASSVNWATNEKLFF.

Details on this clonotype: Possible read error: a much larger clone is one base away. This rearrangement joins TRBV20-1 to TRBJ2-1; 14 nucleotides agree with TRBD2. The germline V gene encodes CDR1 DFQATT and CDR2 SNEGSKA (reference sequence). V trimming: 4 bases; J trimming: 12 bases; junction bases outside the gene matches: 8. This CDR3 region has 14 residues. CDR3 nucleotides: TGCAGTGCTAAGAGACTAGCGGGGGGGAGGTGGCAGTTCTTC. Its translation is CSAKRLAGGRWQFF.

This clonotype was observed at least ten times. The CDR3 coding sequence is TGTGCCAGCTCACCGGGCCTAGCGGGAGCAGATACGCAGTATTTT. It specifies CASSPGLAGADTQYF. The genes are TRBV18 and TRBJ2-3; 10 positions match TRBD2. The germline V gene encodes CDR1 KGHSH and CDR2 LQKENI. Germline trimming cut 3 bases from V and 4 bases from J; bases unmatched to any gene: 4. This CDR3 has 15 amino acids.

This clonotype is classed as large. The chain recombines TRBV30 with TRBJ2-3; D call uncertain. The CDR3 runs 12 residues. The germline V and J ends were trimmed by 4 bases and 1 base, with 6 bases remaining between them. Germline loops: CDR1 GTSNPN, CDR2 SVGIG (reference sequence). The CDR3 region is CAWNGGTDTQYF. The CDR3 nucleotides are TGTGCCTGGAATGGTGGCACAGATACGCAGTATTTT.